Presented here are 2 T cell receptor beta chains from one specimen sequenced in a study of blood T cell repertoires in COVID-19. Produced via immunoSEQ multiplex PCR; TCRdb's table is partial and in-frame only. The data contain 95,000 to 150,000 clones, 85% to 90% of them singletons. The sequenced sample was peripheral blood. The receptors originated from an older woman with COVID-19, enrolled during active disease.

The rearrangement links TRBV11-3 to TRBJ2-1; TRBD2 matches at 7 bases. This CDR3 has 15 amino acids. Germline V gene data show CDR1 as SGHNT and CDR2 as YENEEA. Trimming cost V 1 base and J 5 bases; bases outside gene matches: 5. CDR3 sequence (DNA): TGTGCCAGCAGCTTAGTAGCGGGCGATCACAATGAGCAGTTCTTC. Amino acids: CASSLVAGDHNEQFF.

The chain joins TRBV4-3 to TRBJ2-2, with 10 bases matching TRBD2. V was clipped by 1 base and J by 1 base; unmatched bases: 6. In germline, CDR1 is LGHNA, CDR2 YSLEER. The CDR3 spans 18 residues. The CDR3 sequence: CASSQGLAGVRNTGELFF. The CDR3 bases are TGCGCCAGCAGCCAAGGGCTAGCGGGGGTACGGAACACCGGGGAGCTGTTTTTT.